The entry below gives a single TCR beta chain sequence along with its context. What it recognizes is unknown. This record comes from a study of siplizumab effects on memory and regulatory T cells. The study, taken as a whole, reports: No assignable naive or memory phenotype existed for roughly 80-97% of proliferating CD4+ or CD8+ clones. Mappable alloreactive CD4+ clones were on average around 66% Treg-derived with siplizumab, approximately 30% in controls. A minor share of alloreactive clones matched unstimulated subsets. The study did not confirm that proliferating Tregs from siplizumab cultures were suppressive.

V shed 2 bases and J shed 3 bases, with 14 bases lying between them. CDR1 is MNHEY, CDR2 SMNVEV, per germline (reference sequence). This CDR3 spans 15 amino acids. This table comes from immunoSEQ multiplex PCR, and its TCRdb copy is limited to in-frame clones, with some not included. Altogether some 97,000 clones are present, 91% being singletons, with the ten largest covering roughly 2.8%. This clonotype was sampled from a human donor in good health. Some clones in this sample may be carry-over from other donors' samples. The V and J genes are TRBV27 and TRBJ2-7, with a weak D call TRBD2 (5 bases). Sequencing was done on a sample of CD4+ T cells sorted from blood. CDR3 in DNA: TGTGCCAGCAGTTTAAGAGGGCAGGCTATCTACGAGCAGTACTTC. This translates into CASSLRGQAIYEQYF.